The subject of this entry is one T cell receptor (beta chain). Its specificity is not known. The source of the sample is a study of T cells in narcolepsy. For the study at large: Healthy controls were enrolled alongside patients with narcolepsy type 1 or type 2.

Broader study findings: Some memory CD4+ repertoires had no autoreactive clone sequences. Blood of same and different patients, but not healthy controls, reportedly held recurring autoreactive clonotypes.

The protocol was immunoSEQ multiplex PCR, while the TCRdb copy is restricted to in-frame clones and leaves out a portion. Here the sample spans about 40,000 clones, approximately 85% being singletons. V shed 3 bases, J shed 7 bases, and the junction held 6 bases outside the gene matches. Germline V CDR1 and CDR2: LNHDA, SQIVND (reference sequence). The CDR3 has 14 amino acids. The chain uses TRBV19 and TRBJ1-2; TRBD1 matches at 9 bases. Sequenced sample: CD45RA- memory CD4+ T cells from PBMCs. The clonotype originates from a human donor with narcolepsy. CDR3 DNA sequence: TGTGCCAGTAGTATGGACAGGGGTTTAGGTGGCTACACCTTC. This translates into CASSMDRGLGGYTF.